Given below is one T cell receptor beta chain in context. Its antigen is currently unknown. The sample comes from a study of vaccination effects on CD4 cells after COVID-19. After roughly 9 days in culture, the CD4+ T cells were isolated. Of the BNT162b2 and mRNA-1273 vaccines, participants received two doses of one or the other. Cells had half their medium changed to IL-2 medium on days 3 and 7. CDR3 size: 13 residues. Germline V lookup: CDR1 LNHDA, CDR2 SQIVND (reference sequence). The V segment lost 8 bases and the J segment 4 bases; nucleotides outside the gene matches: 7. TCRdb's table, derived via immunoSEQ multiplex PCR, lists solely in-frame clones and lacks some. The data hold approximately 57,000 clones, with just under 80% observed a single time.

The sample in question was CD4+ T cells from PBMCs cultured without peptide, obtained after COVID-19 vaccination. The sequence was collected from a human donor who received a COVID-19 vaccine. The chain carries TRBV19 and TRBJ2-7, with 8 bases aligning to TRBD1. CDR3: CASSRDRRYEQYF. The CDR3 coding sequence is TGTGCCAGTTCGCGGGACAGGCGGTACGAGCAGTACTTC.